Listed below are T cell receptor beta chains from one sample, sequenced in a study of regulatory T cells in long-lasting Graves disease. TCRdb re-called the multiplex PCR reads with MiXCR, one entry per CDR3 protein. Of 200,000 to 250,000 distinct CDR3 sequences listed, roughly 20% were seen once; the top ten hold about 10%. The same sample was also studied in work on T cells in Graves' hyperthyroidism and ophthalmopathy.

The sequences come from peripheral blood mononuclear cells (PBMCs), collected at new diagnosis, from a patient treated with antithyroid drugs. All receptors derive from a woman aged 25 to 39 with Graves disease. CDR3s leave out the opening cysteine and the closing phenylalanine or tryptophan. Clone size, where shown, is once, few, many, or a class for clones that have expanded.

j_call clone_size v_call cdr3_aa
TRBJ1-1 many TRBV19 ASSIKGAGTEAF
TRBJ2-7 - TRBV6-7 ASSYSYRGRIYEQY
TRBJ2-5 - TRBV10-3 AISEGSGRLKEAQY
TRBJ2-1 - TRBV11-2 ASSFGGGANNEQF
TRBJ1-1 many TRBV9 ASSVPGNTEAF
TRBJ1-1 many TRBV19 ASSTGQQNTEAF
TRBJ2-7 many TRBV27 ASSLGPRGYEQY
TRBJ2-1 many TRBV13 ASSPPWDEQF
TRBJ1-5 few TRBV7-2 ASSPLDRPQH
TRBJ1-2 - TRBV6-1 ASSPTPSGVAGYT
TRBJ1-3 many TRBV2 ASSVGRASGNTIY
TRBJ2-7 - TRBV19 ASSSFDRDGGEQY
TRBJ2-5 many TRBV24-1 ATSDPTGEETQY
TRBJ2-1 - TRBV2 ASSDLGGFNEQF
TRBJ2-6 - TRBV27 ASSALTSGANVLT
TRBJ1-1 many TRBV12-3/TRBV12-4 ASSSPINTEAF
TRBJ1-2 many TRBV20-1 SAPGRSYGYT
TRBJ2-1 many TRBV24-1 ATSDPGRDGYNEQF
TRBJ2-1 many TRBV4-1 ASAAGTYNEQF
TRBJ1-5 many TRBV18 ASSPPPGQSNQPQH